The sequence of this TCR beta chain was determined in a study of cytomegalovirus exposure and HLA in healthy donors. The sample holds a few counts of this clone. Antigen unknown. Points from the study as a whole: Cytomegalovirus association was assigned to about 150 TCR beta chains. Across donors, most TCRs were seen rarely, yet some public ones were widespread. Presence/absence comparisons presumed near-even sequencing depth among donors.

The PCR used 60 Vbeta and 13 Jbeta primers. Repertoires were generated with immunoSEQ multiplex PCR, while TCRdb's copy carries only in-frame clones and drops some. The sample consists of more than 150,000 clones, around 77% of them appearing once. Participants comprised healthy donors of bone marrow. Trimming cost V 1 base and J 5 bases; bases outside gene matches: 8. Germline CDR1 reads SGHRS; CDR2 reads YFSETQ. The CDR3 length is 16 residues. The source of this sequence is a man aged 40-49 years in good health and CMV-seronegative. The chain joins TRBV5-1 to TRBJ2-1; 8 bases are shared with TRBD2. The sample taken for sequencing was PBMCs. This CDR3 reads CASSLSGAGGNNEQFF. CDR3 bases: TGCGCCAGCAGCTTGTCGGGGGCGGGAGGCAACAATGAGCAGTTCTTC. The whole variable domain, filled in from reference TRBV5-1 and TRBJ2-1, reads KAGVTQTPRYLIKTRGQQVTLSCSPISGHRSVSWYQQTPGQGLQFLFEYFSETQRNKGNFPGRFSGRQFSNSRSEMNVSTLELGDSALYLCASSLSGAGGNNEQFFGPGTRLTVL.